The 5 T cell receptor beta chains listed next were all sequenced from one sample in a study of a mutant IDH1 vaccine in newly diagnosed glioma. Sample time point: week 47, end of study. Doses consisted of 300 ug of mutant IDH1 20-mer peptide each, paired with topical imiquimod. Some clones are missing from TCRdb's copy, which holds only in-frame ones; the method was immunoSEQ multiplex PCR. The sample has tens of thousands of clones, 70% to 85% seen once. Antigens of these TCRs are unknown. The input for sequencing was PBMCs, taken from a glioma patient whose treatment included an IDH1 peptide vaccine. Every receptor here comes from a man aged 18 to 30 with glioma. Some clones in this sample may be carry-over from other donors' samples.

This clone was seen once. The gene calls are TRBV6-5 and TRBJ2-7; 7 nucleotides agree with TRBD2. The germline CDR1 and CDR2 sequences are MNHEY and SVGAGI. V shed 6 bases, J shed 9 bases, and the junction held 8 bases outside the gene matches. The CDR3 is 12 amino acids. DNA of the CDR3: TGTGCCAGCAGCTCCGGGCCGGGAGGGCAGTACTTC. The encoded protein is CASSSGPGGQYF.

Comment on this clone: This CDR3 is also generated by other DNA sequences in the sample. The chain joins TRBV5-1 to TRBJ2-7; D may match TRBD1 or TRBD2 (5 bases each). Trimming took 2 bases from V and 1 from J, leaving 10 bases between them. This CDR3 has 14 residues. Germline CDR1 reads SGHRS; CDR2 reads YFSETQ. DNA of the CDR3: TGCGCCAGCAGCTTCGGGACGGGATCCTACGAGCAGTACTTC. This sequence encodes CASSFGTGSYEQYF.

The genes are TRBV7-2 and TRBJ2-7; D possibly corresponds to TRBD2 (5 bases). Deletions cut 5 bases from V and 5 bases from J, with 19 bases between. The CDR3 spans 15 residues. Germline V gene sequence: CDR1 SGHTA, CDR2 FQGNSA. CDR3 DNA sequence: TGTGCCAGCAGCCTCCCACTCGGGGATGTCGACGAGCAGTACTTC. It codes for CASSLPLGDVDEQYF.

This sequence joins TRBV18 and TRBJ1-5, with no clear D. Germline lookup yields CDR1 KGHSH and CDR2 LQKENI. This CDR3 contains 13 residues. With 4 bases removed from V and 7 bases from J, the gap between germline ends came to 11 bases. The CDR3 region has the DNA TGTGCCAGCTCACTCGGACCCGGCCAGCCCCAGCATTTT. This encodes CASSLGPGQPQHF.

The chain combines TRBV10-3 with TRBJ2-7; D is possibly TRBD1 (8 bases). V lost 8 bases and J 4 bases, leaving 18 bases between the germline ends. CDR1 and CDR2 (germline): ENHRY, SYGVKD. The CDR3 runs 14 residues. CDR3 bases: TGTGCCATCGGACTAGGACAGGGTCCTTACGAGCAGTACTTC. Translation: CAIGLGQGPYEQYF.